Below are 16 T cell receptor beta chains sequenced from a single sample in a study of blood T cell repertoires in COVID-19. Clones were read by immunoSEQ multiplex PCR, and TCRdb kept only the in-frame ones, dropping some. The sample includes under 150,000 clones, about 85% of them seen just once. Sequencing was performed on peripheral blood. The receptors derive from a middle-aged man with acute or convalescent COVID-19.

The chain's CDR3 is CASSVGSRFTYEQYF. The CDR3 bases are TGTGCCAGCAGCGTGGGCTCCAGGTTTACCTACGAGCAGTACTTC. This sequence joins TRBV5-8 and TRBJ2-7; no clear D gene. The V gene's germline CDR1 is SGHTS and CDR2 YDEGEE. The ends were cut back, 4 bases at V and 2 bases at J, with 16 bases in the middle. The CDR3 is made up of 15 amino acids.

The chain couples TRBV7-8 to TRBJ2-3; the match to TRBD2 covers 9 bases. The germline gives CDR1 SGHVS, CDR2 FQNEAQ. Trimming at V came to 5 bases and at J to 4 bases, leaving 1 base not matched to a gene. This CDR3 comprises 13 residues. CDR3 region: CASSRGGADTQYF. In DNA form, the CDR3 reads TGTGCCAGCAGCCGCGGGGGGGCAGATACGCAGTATTTT.

This clone has a handful of counts. The chain is built from TRBV12-3 or TRBV12-4 and TRBJ2-7; D remains ambiguous. CDR3 size: 13 residues. V was cut by 3 bases and J by 0 bases, with 6 bases left in between. CDR3 amino acids: CASSFTVSYEQYF. The DNA for the CDR3 is TGTGCCAGCAGTTTTACAGTCTCCTACGAGCAGTACTTC.

This chain links TRBV7-9 with TRBJ1-4, with a tentative D call TRBD1 (6 bases). Germline-derived CDR1 and CDR2 are SEHNR and FQNEAQ (reference sequence). This CDR3 comprises 14 residues. Trimming cost V 5 bases and J 4 bases, with 11 bases left between them. The CDR3 reads CASSQQGSNEKLFF. The CDR3, as DNA: TGTGCCAGCAGCCAACAGGGTAGTAATGAAAAACTGTTTTTT.

This clone has just one count. The chain carries TRBV12-3 or TRBV12-4 and TRBJ2-3, with D uncertain. The CDR3 is 11 amino acids. V shed 3 bases and J shed 11 bases, with 9 bases lying between them. The CDR3 DNA sequence: TGTGCCAGCAGTTTCTCGTCAGTGCAGTATTTT. Encoded protein: CASSFSSVQYF.

This clone was detected once. The rearrangement uses TRBV5-6 and TRBJ2-3, with TRBD2 as a possible D gene (6 bases). V lost 3 bases to trimming and J lost 2 bases, with 19 bases between them. CDR3 size: 17 residues. Germline CDR1 is SGHDT and CDR2 is YYEEEE. The CDR3 bases are TGTGCCAGCAGCTCGCTATTAGTTAGCGGATTCACAGATACGCAGTATTTT. It translates to CASSSLLVSGFTDTQYF. Complete variable domain (other parts from reference TRBV5-6 and TRBJ2-3): DAGVTQSPTHLIKTRGQQVTLRCSPKSGHDTVSWYQQALGQGPQFIFQYYEEEERQRGNFPDRFSGHQFPNYSSELNVNALLLGDSALYLCASSSLLVSGFTDTQYFGPGTRLTVL.

This chain uses TRBV13 with TRBJ2-1; 11 bases are shared with TRBD1. This CDR3 is built from 15 residues. Germline assignment: CDR1 PRHDT and CDR2 FYEKMQ (reference sequence). Unmatched junction bases numbered 6, after V lost 4 bases and J lost 7 bases. The CDR3 protein is CASSSGQGAVNEQFF. The CDR3 DNA follows: TGTGCCAGCAGCTCCGGACAGGGGGCGGTAAATGAGCAGTTCTTC.

Note on this clone: The junction differs from germline at one of its ends, possibly a read error. V usage is TRBV10-1 and J usage is TRBJ1-1, with a weak D call TRBD1 (5 bases). From germline, CDR1 is WNHNN and CDR2 SYGVQD (reference sequence). CDR3 length equals 9 residues. CDR3 coding DNA: TGCGCCAGCTGTGGTGAAAGACAGTTT. The encoded protein is CASCGERQF.

The chain carries TRBV4-1 and TRBJ2-2; the D gene is possibly TRBD2 (5 bases). The CDR3 has 14 amino acids. Trimming removed 4 bases at V and 3 bases at J, with 9 bases between. Germline V gene lookup returns CDR1 MGHRA and CDR2 YSYEKL. CDR3 amino acids: CASSRTRDTGELFF. The CDR3 DNA sequence: TGCGCCAGCAGCCGGACTCGGGACACCGGGGAGCTGTTTTTT.

The rearrangement uses TRBV7-3 and TRBJ2-3, with TRBD2 identical over 8 bases. Germline V gives CDR1 SGHTA, CDR2 FQGTGA. The CDR3 spans 15 residues. V shed 6 bases, J shed 6 bases, and the junction held 11 bases outside the gene matches. CDR3 sequence reads: CASSIAGGPPDTQYF. In DNA, the CDR3 is TGTGCCAGCAGTATCGCGGGGGGCCCGCCTGATACGCAGTATTTT.

The rearrangement uses TRBV6-5 and TRBJ2-7; the D gene is possibly TRBD2 (5 bases). Germline-derived CDR1 and CDR2 are MNHEY and SVGAGI. With 2 bases removed from V and 7 bases from J, the gap between germline ends came to 15 bases. CDR3 length: 14 residues. DNA for the CDR3: TGTGCCAGCAGTTACCGTCGGCAGGCGGGTGAGCAGTACTTC. This sequence encodes CASSYRRQAGEQYF.

This clone was seen once. The gene calls are TRBV12-3 or TRBV12-4 and TRBJ2-1, with D unclear. This CDR3 contains 13 residues. Trimming took off 1 base at V and 4 bases at J, with 5 bases between the two ends. Written as DNA, the CDR3 is TGTGCCAGCAGTTTAGGCGCATACAATGAGCAGTTCTTC. It specifies CASSLGAYNEQFF.

The chain links TRBV12-3 or TRBV12-4 to TRBJ2-3, with D uncertain. Trimming took off 6 bases at V and 4 bases at J, with 8 bases between the two ends. The CDR3 length is 12 residues. The CDR3 loop is CASSLGADTQYF. CDR3 coding DNA: TGTGCCAGCAGCCTAGGTGCAGATACGCAGTATTTT.

The chain is built from TRBV30 and TRBJ1-6; D remains ambiguous. Germline CDR1 GTSNPN, CDR2 SVGIG (reference sequence). The CDR3 length is 19 residues. Trimming removed 0 bases from V and 0 bases from J, with 18 bases in between. This CDR3 reads CAWSVSGRLTNSYNSPLHF. The CDR3 DNA sequence: TGTGCCTGGAGTGTTTCGGGTCGCCTGACGAACTCCTATAATTCACCCCTCCACTTT.

This chain uses TRBV29-1 with TRBJ1-1; 8 bases align to TRBD1. V was pared by 5 bases and J by 5 bases, with 4 bases of the junction left unmatched. Looked up from germline, CDR1 is SQVTM and CDR2 is ANQGSEA. The CDR3 spans 12 residues. CDR3 sequence: CSVSGGWTEAFF. CDR3 sequence (DNA): TGCAGCGTTTCAGGGGGCTGGACTGAAGCTTTCTTT.

The chain links TRBV20-1 to TRBJ1-4; D is ambiguous. The CDR3 is 14 amino acids. V shed 3 bases and J shed 4 bases, with 12 bases lying between them. CDR1 is DFQATT, CDR2 SNEGSKA, per germline (reference sequence). The CDR3 nucleotides are TGCAGTGCTAGTCTTGCGCCCGGTAATGAAAAACTGTTTTTT. It specifies CSASLAPGNEKLFF.